This note documents a single T cell receptor (beta chain) sequence. What it binds is unknown. The sample belongs to a study of T cells expressing NK-cell markers. Study-level results: Whether expanded NKG2C+ T cell clones recognized HCMV stayed uncertain.

Making the TCR beta cDNA relied on 5'RACE template switching with UMIs. TCRdb reprocessed the 5' RACE reads and reports one entry per CDR3 protein, with no DNA. The sample includes about 460,000 distinct CDR3 sequences. Per germline, CDR1 KGHDR and CDR2 SFDVKD. The CDR3 is 13 residues long. This TCR derives from a woman aged 45-59 years in good health. This chain joins TRBV24-1 and TRBJ2-1; no DNA is available, so the TRBD2 call from TCRdb remains unchecked. The specimen sequenced was blood T cells: a sorted CD56 or NKG2C T cell subset, CD4+ or CD8+ T cells, or bulk PBMC T cells (not recorded which). The CDR3 spells CATKGLAGGKQFF.